These 5 T cell receptor beta chains originate from one sample sequenced in a study of regulatory T cells in long-lasting Graves disease. This sample's time point: newly diagnosed GD, antithyroid drugs for less than 3 months. PBMC RNA served as the TCR library source. To make TCR beta libraries, researchers used iRepertoire HTBI primers and Arm-PCR of CDR3 regions. TCRdb processed the multiplex PCR reads anew with MiXCR; each CDR3 protein has one entry. The table lists roughly 500,000 distinct CDR3 sequences, 13% of them singletons. The sample also formed part of further work on T cells in Graves' hyperthyroidism and ophthalmopathy.

Sequencing used peripheral blood mononuclear cells (PBMCs), obtained at new diagnosis, from a patient treated with antithyroid drugs. These receptor sequences come from a man aged 25 to 45 with Graves disease.

There are many counts of this clonotype. The chain joins TRBV11-2 to TRBJ2-3; D gene ambiguous. V gave up 7 bases and J gave up 0 bases, with 20 bases separating them. CDR1 and CDR2 from the germline V gene are SGHAT and FQNNGV. This CDR3 region has 17 residues. DNA for the CDR3: TGTGCCAGCACCCGGAATGAGGTCCGGTCTAGCACAGATACGCAGTATTTT. This sequence encodes CASTRNEVRSSTDTQYF.

J is TRBJ2-3 and V is TRBV7-8, with 9 nucleotides matching TRBD2. Losses at the gene ends were 5 bases for V and 5 bases for J; bases not matched to a gene: 11. The CDR3 totals 16 residues. Germline V CDR1 and CDR2: SGHVS, FQNEAQ. The CDR3 loop is CASSPQVAGGIDTQYF. The CDR3 DNA is TGTGCCAGCAGCCCACAGGTGGCGGGAGGGATAGATACGCAGTATTTT.

This clonotype was seen repeatedly, ten times or more. CDR3 amino acids: CASSAGGASGYTF. CDR3 in DNA: TGTGCCAGCTCAGCGGGGGGCGCGAGTGGCTACACCTTC. The chain employs TRBV18 and TRBJ1-2; possible D gene TRBD1, 6 bases. Trimming stripped 5 bases from V and 7 bases from J, with 14 bases between. Germline CDR1 is KGHSH and CDR2 is LQKENI. The CDR3 is 13 residues long.

Many counts were recorded for this clonotype. This chain links TRBV10-3 with TRBJ2-5; D not resolved. The CDR3 is 17 amino acids. Trimming removed 5 bases at V and 3 bases at J, with 22 bases between. The V gene's germline CDR1 is ENHRY and CDR2 SYGVKD. The CDR3 loop reads CAISSPSGPRPEETQYF. The CDR3 region has the DNA TGTGCCATCAGTTCCCCGTCCGGGCCCCGCCCAGAAGAGACCCAGTACTTC.

The chain couples TRBV19 to TRBJ2-3; D possibly corresponds to TRBD2 (5 bases). The germline V gene encodes CDR1 LNHDA and CDR2 SQIVND (reference sequence). This CDR3 spans 16 amino acids. V was cut by 4 bases and J by 2 bases, with 16 bases left in between. The CDR3 loop is CASSKTAGMSTDTQYF. DNA of the CDR3: TGTGCCAGTAGTAAAACGGCGGGCATGTCCACAGATACGCAGTATTTT.